A single sample gave rise to the 5 T cell receptor beta chains below, sequenced in a study of identical twins (dated by TCRdb to 2015 to 2016). The library relied on 5' RACE. The sequencer was an Illumina HiSeq 2000. The raw public reads went through TCRdb reprocessing: fastp at Q25, MiXCR clone calling, in-frame beta chains kept. CDR3 protein sequences are deduplicated, and each keeps its most common genes and DNA. In this sample the table shows 1.5 million to 2 million distinct CDR3 sequences, about 32% of which occur a single time. Together, the top ten hold about 0.27% of the sample. The material sequenced was cord blood. Receptors originate from a newborn girl in good health.

This clonotype was seen many times. The gene calls are TRBV5-1 and TRBJ2-7, with unresolved D. The germline V and J ends were trimmed by 0 bases and 3 bases, with 10 bases remaining between them. CDR1 SGHRS and CDR2 YFSETQ come from the germline V gene. CDR3 length equals 14 residues. The CDR3 DNA reads as TGCGCCAGCAGCTTGGGGCGATCGGACTACGAGCAGTACTTC. It codes for CASSLGRSDYEQYF.

In its sample, this clonotype was seen a few times. The chain carries TRBV20-1 and TRBJ2-7; no clear D. Germline-derived CDR1 and CDR2 are DFQATT and SNEGSKA (reference sequence). The CDR3 totals 19 residues. The V end was cut by 0 bases, the J end by 2 bases, with 26 bases between. DNA of the CDR3: TGCAGTGCTAGAGACCGCCACCTACGGGCGAGAAGAGATACCTACGAGCAGTACTTC. Protein sequence: CSARDRHLRARRDTYEQYF.

This clonotype was counted many times. The CDR3 coding sequence is TGCAGCGTTGCATCGGGACTACCAAGGCAGTATTTT. Encoded protein: CSVASGLPRQYF. The rearrangement uses TRBV29-1 and TRBJ2-3; 7 bases are shared with TRBD2. The CDR3 sequence is 12 residues long. Trimming cost V 4 bases and J 11 bases; bases outside gene matches: 9. Germline CDR1 is SQVTM and CDR2 is ANQGSEA.

In nucleotides, the CDR3 is TGTGCCACCAGTGAGAGTCTAGCAGATACGCAGTATTTT. As protein: CATSESLADTQYF. V is TRBV24-1 and J is TRBJ2-3; D unclear. The CDR3 is made up of 13 amino acids. Trimming stripped 4 bases from V and 4 bases from J, with 8 bases between. Germline assignment: CDR1 KGHDR and CDR2 SFDVKD.

The V gene is TRBV4-1, the J gene TRBJ2-1, with D possibly being TRBD1 (6 bases). The germline CDR1 and CDR2 sequences are MGHRA and YSYEKL. V dropped 2 bases and J dropped 0 bases, with 23 bases sitting between them. The CDR3 contains 20 residues. The CDR3: CASSQLRGQGRGSSYNEQFF. The DNA of the CDR3 is TGCGCCAGCAGCCAACTACGCGGGCAGGGGAGAGGGAGCTCCTACAATGAGCAGTTCTTC.